Below are 31 T cell receptor beta chains sequenced from a single sample in a study of shared clonotypes between healthy human individuals. The method was immunoSEQ multiplex PCR; TCRdb's version includes in-frame clones alone and lacks a portion of them. The sample records just over 2,000,000 clones, approximately 95% being singletons. Sequences were obtained from naive CD4+ T cells sorted from blood. The subset: CD45RA+ positively selected. The receptor source for this set is a man between 18 and 35 years old in good health.

This sequence joins TRBV6-1 and TRBJ2-3; D is possibly TRBD1 or TRBD2 (7 bases each). The CDR3 spans 13 residues. CDR1 and CDR2 (germline): MNHNS, SASEGT. Trimming removed 6 bases at V and 5 bases at J, with 12 bases between. The DNA for the CDR3 is TGTGCCAGCAGCCTCAGGGGGGGAGATACGCAGTATTTT. This translates into CASSLRGGDTQYF.

This chain links TRBV7-2 with TRBJ2-1; TRBD2 is a possible D gene (6 bases). Germline V gives CDR1 SGHTA, CDR2 FQGNSA. The germline V and J ends were trimmed by 1 base and 10 bases, with 11 bases remaining between them. The CDR3 has 13 residues. DNA of the CDR3: TGTGCCAGCAGCTTAGTCCGTGCGGGGGAGCAGTTCTTC. Encoded protein: CASSLVRAGEQFF.

The chain recombines TRBV5-1 with TRBJ2-5; either TRBD1 or TRBD2 may fit D (5 bases each). CDR3 length equals 13 residues. CDR1 is SGHRS, CDR2 YFSETQ, per germline. V was clipped by 7 bases and J by 1 base, with 11 bases between them. CDR3 protein: CASFKGPQETQYF. The CDR3 coding sequence is TGCGCCAGCTTTAAGGGACCCCAAGAGACCCAGTACTTC.

The gene calls are TRBV18 and TRBJ1-1, with a weak D call TRBD1 (6 bases). Germline CDR1 KGHSH, CDR2 LQKENI. This CDR3 is 16 amino acids long. V was cut by 6 bases and J by 2 bases, with 19 bases left in between. The CDR3 DNA is TGTGCCAGCTCCCAAGTTGGGGGGGCAACTAACACTGAAGCTTTCTTT. Amino acid sequence: CASSQVGGATNTEAFF.

With regard to this clone: The same CDR3 is also encoded by other DNA sequences in this sample. The gene calls are TRBV5-1 and TRBJ1-3; no firm D call. Trimming took 0 bases from V and 0 from J, leaving 7 bases between them. The CDR3 runs 15 residues. Germline CDR1 reads SGHRS; CDR2 reads YFSETQ. The CDR3 coding sequence is TGCGCCAGCAGCTTGGATAGGGTCTCTGGAAACACCATATATTTT. Its translation is CASSLDRVSGNTIYF. Full variable domain (remainder filled in from reference TRBV5-1 and TRBJ1-3): KAGVTQTPRYLIKTRGQQVTLSCSPISGHRSVSWYQQTPGQGLQFLFEYFSETQRNKGNFPGRFSGRQFSNSRSEMNVSTLELGDSALYLCASSLDRVSGNTIYFGEGSWLTVV.

This clone was observed a single time. This rearrangement joins TRBV29-1 to TRBJ1-1; D is uncertain. Germline lookup yields CDR1 SQVTM and CDR2 ANQGSEA. The CDR3 spans 11 residues. V lost 7 bases and J lost 1, with 7 bases in between. The CDR3 sequence: CSGFTNTEAFF. The CDR3 DNA sequence: TGCAGCGGGTTCACGAACACTGAAGCTTTCTTT.

The gene calls are TRBV28 and TRBJ1-1, with D possibly matching TRBD1 (6 bases). The V end lost 6 bases, the J end lost 1 base, and 12 bases lay between the germline ends. The CDR3 extends over 14 amino acids. Germline CDR1 reads MDHEN; CDR2 reads SYDVKM. This CDR3 is CASRRTGKNTEAFF. CDR3 DNA: TGTGCCAGCAGACGAACAGGGAAGAACACTGAAGCTTTCTTT.

The chain joins TRBV27 to TRBJ2-7; perhaps TRBD2 as D (5 bases). V was clipped by 2 bases and J by 0 bases, with 11 bases between them. Germline V gene data show CDR1 as MNHEY and CDR2 as SMNVEV (reference sequence). The CDR3 consists of 15 residues. The CDR3 here is CASSLQTGSSYEQYF. CDR3 DNA: TGTGCCAGCAGTTTACAGACGGGAAGCTCCTACGAGCAGTACTTC.

V usage is TRBV2 and J usage is TRBJ2-2; D may be TRBD1 or TRBD2 (5 bases each). CDR1 and CDR2 from the germline V gene are SNHLY and FYNNEI. The CDR3 has 16 amino acids. Trimming left V 1 base short and J 6 bases short, with 15 bases between. The CDR3 DNA follows: TGTGCCAGCAGTGAAGGTTGGGGACCCGGGGCCGGGGAGCTGTTTTTT. The encoded protein is CASSEGWGPGAGELFF. The full variable domain, rest sourced from reference TRBV2 and TRBJ2-2, is EPEVTQTPSHQVTQMGQEVILRCVPISNHLYFYWYRQILGQKVEFLVSFYNNEISEKSEIFDDQFSVERPDGSNFTLKIRSTKLEDSAMYFCASSEGWGPGAGELFFGEGSRLTVL.

V is TRBV5-1 and J is TRBJ2-7, with D perhaps TRBD1 (6 bases). The CDR3 has 15 amino acids. Germline V gene lookup returns CDR1 SGHRS and CDR2 YFSETQ. Trimming took off 4 bases at V and 0 bases at J, with 14 bases between the two ends. CDR3 nucleotide sequence: TGCGCCAGCAGCATCGGACAGACCTACTCCTACGAGCAGTACTTC. Translation gives CASSIGQTYSYEQYF.

The chain joins TRBV28 to TRBJ2-7; no clear D gene. V gave up 4 bases and J gave up 2 bases, with 15 bases separating them. The length of the CDR3 is 15 residues. Germline V gene lookup returns CDR1 MDHEN and CDR2 SYDVKM. CDR3 residues: CASSSSAAGPYEQYF. In DNA form, the CDR3 reads TGTGCCAGCAGTTCCTCGGCAGCTGGCCCCTACGAGCAGTACTTC. Filled out from reference TRBV28 and TRBJ2-7, the complete variable domain reads DVKVTQSSRYLVKRTGEKVFLECVQDMDHENMFWYRQDPGLGLRLIYFSYDVKMKEKGDIPEGYSVSREKKERFSLILESASTNQTSMYLCASSSSAAGPYEQYFGPGTRLTVT.

The gene calls are TRBV5-6 and TRBJ1-6, with D unresolved. Germline V lookup: CDR1 SGHDT, CDR2 YYEEEE. The CDR3 contains 14 residues. The ends were cut back, 5 bases at V and 4 bases at J, with 10 bases in the middle. CDR3: CASRSGDYNSPLHF. The CDR3 bases are TGTGCCAGCAGATCGGGAGATTATAATTCACCCCTCCACTTT.

The V and J genes are TRBV10-3 and TRBJ2-7; D is undetermined. Germline values: CDR1 ENHRY, CDR2 SYGVKD. There are 12 residues in the CDR3. The V and J ends lost 3 bases and 5 bases respectively, with 8 bases between them. Here the CDR3 DNA reads TGTGCCATCAGTGAAGCTCCCAACGAGCAGTACTTC. Its protein product is CAISEAPNEQYF.

CDR3: CASSVASYTSTDTQYF. For the CDR3, the DNA is TGTGCCAGCAGCGTAGCTTCCTACACAAGCACAGATACGCAGTATTTT. The J gene is TRBJ2-3, the V gene TRBV9; no reliable D call. CDR3 length equals 16 residues. Germline values: CDR1 SGDLS, CDR2 YYNGEE. The V gene lost 0 bases and the J gene lost 0 bases, with 11 bases spanning the gap.

V usage is TRBV4-1 and J usage is TRBJ2-7; D may be TRBD2 (6 bases). Deletions cut 1 base from V and 4 bases from J, with 17 bases between. Germline V gene lookup returns CDR1 MGHRA and CDR2 YSYEKL. CDR3 length: 16 residues. The CDR3 loop reads CASSQGGAGIGYEQYF. The CDR3 coding sequence is TGCGCCAGCAGCCAAGGTGGTGCGGGGATCGGTTACGAGCAGTACTTC.

The V call is TRBV15, the J call TRBJ2-3, with a weak D call TRBD1 (6 bases). Germline V lookup: CDR1 LNHNV, CDR2 YYDKDF (reference sequence). CDR3 length: 15 amino acids. The V end was cut by 0 bases, the J end by 1 base, with 8 bases between. DNA for the CDR3: TGTGCCACCAGCAGAGACAGACAGGGCACAGATACGCAGTATTTT. Translation: CATSRDRQGTDTQYF.

V is TRBV5-6 and J is TRBJ1-2, with D perhaps matching TRBD1 (5 bases). From germline, CDR1 is SGHDT and CDR2 YYEEEE. V was clipped by 0 bases and J by 7 bases, with 13 bases between them. The CDR3 runs to 14 residues. In DNA, the CDR3 is TGTGCCAGCAGCTTGGGGAGAGGGGATGGTGGCTACACCTTC. Translating it yields CASSLGRGDGGYTF.

This clone was found once. The chain combines TRBV5-6 with TRBJ2-6; D tentatively fits TRBD1 or TRBD2 (6 bases each). Per germline, CDR1 SGHDT and CDR2 YYEEEE. With 3 bases removed from V and 4 bases from J, the gap between germline ends came to 17 bases. The CDR3 contains 17 residues. This CDR3 is CASSWEAGVAGANVLTF. The CDR3 DNA reads TGTGCCAGCAGCTGGGAGGCAGGGGTGGCCGGGGCCAACGTCCTGACTTTC.

V usage is TRBV5-1 and J usage is TRBJ2-7; D is uncertain. Trimming removed 3 bases at V and 0 bases at J, with 13 bases between. Per germline, CDR1 SGHRS and CDR2 YFSETQ. The CDR3 runs to 15 residues. The CDR3 nucleotides are TGCGCCAGCAGCTCCTCGGACCGCCGCTCCTACGAGCAGTACTTC. Translated, it gives CASSSSDRRSYEQYF.

The chain couples TRBV6-6 to TRBJ1-3, with D perhaps matching TRBD1 (5 bases). The CDR3 has 16 residues. The germline V gene encodes CDR1 MNHNY and CDR2 SVGAGI (reference sequence). V lost 7 bases to trimming and J lost 0 bases, with 16 bases between them. The CDR3 loop reads CASIPTSGSSGNTIYF. Written as DNA, the CDR3 is TGTGCCAGCATTCCCACCTCAGGGAGCTCTGGAAACACCATATATTTT.

V usage is TRBV5-4 and J usage is TRBJ2-7; D gene uncertain. This CDR3 has 15 amino acids. Germline CDR1 SGHNT, CDR2 YYREEE (reference sequence). Trimming took off 1 base at V and 4 bases at J, with 15 bases between the two ends. CDR3 sequence (DNA): TGTGCCAGCAGCTTGTCGTCTCGAGGTAAATACGAGCAGTACTTC. This codes for CASSLSSRGKYEQYF.

This chain connects TRBV5-6 to TRBJ2-7; 8 nucleotides match TRBD2. In germline, CDR1 is SGHDT, CDR2 YYEEEE. CDR3 length: 15 amino acids. V shed 0 bases, J shed 6 bases, and the junction held 8 bases outside the gene matches. DNA of the CDR3: TGTGCCAGCAGCTTGGCCATAATAGCGGGGAGCGAGCAGTACTTC. This codes for CASSLAIIAGSEQYF.

The chain is built from TRBV5-8 and TRBJ1-5; D unclear. Trimming cost V 1 base and J 4 bases, with 9 bases left between them. The CDR3 spans 14 residues. Per germline, CDR1 SGHTS and CDR2 YDEGEE. For the CDR3, the DNA is TGTGCCAGCAGCTTGTATAGGTGGAATCAGCCCCAGCATTTT. This codes for CASSLYRWNQPQHF. Supplemented by reference TRBV5-8 and TRBJ1-5, the full variable domain reads EAGVTQSPTHLIKTRGQQATLRCSPISGHTSVYWYQQALGLGLQFLLWYDEGEERNRGNFPPRFSGRQFPNYSSELNVNALELEDSALYLCASSLYRWNQPQHFGDGTRLSIL.

The rearrangement links TRBV11-2 to TRBJ1-3; D is unresolved. Germline V CDR1 and CDR2: SGHAT, FQNNGV. The ends were cut back, 5 bases at V and 0 bases at J, with 5 bases in the middle. The CDR3 is 13 residues long. This CDR3 reads CASSRASGNTIYF. For the CDR3, the DNA is TGTGCCAGCAGCCGGGCCTCTGGAAACACCATATATTTT. Together with reference TRBV11-2 and TRBJ1-3, the CDR3 gives the full variable domain: EAGVAQSPRYKIIEKRQSVAFWCNPISGHATLYWYQQILGQGPKLLIQFQNNGVVDDSQLPKDRFSAERLKGVDSTLKIQPAKLEDSAVYLCASSRASGNTIYFGEGSWLTVV.

This chain links TRBV7-9 with TRBJ2-3, with D possibly TRBD1 on 6 matching bases. The ends were cut back, 5 bases at V and 0 bases at J, with 12 bases in the middle. The CDR3 is made up of 15 amino acids. Germline assignment: CDR1 SEHNR and CDR2 FQNEAQ (reference sequence). CDR3 nucleotides: TGTGCCAGCAGCCGAGACAGGCTTAGCACAGATACGCAGTATTTT. It translates to CASSRDRLSTDTQYF.

V gene TRBV28 combines with J gene TRBJ2-3; 9 positions match TRBD1. Trimming removed 3 bases from V and 6 bases from J; junction bases left unmatched: 7. CDR3 length: 15 amino acids. The germline gives CDR1 MDHEN, CDR2 SYDVKM. The CDR3 spells CASSFWDRDEDTQYF. For the CDR3, the DNA is TGTGCCAGCAGTTTCTGGGACAGGGATGAGGATACGCAGTATTTT.

The rearrangement joins TRBV30 to TRBJ2-1, with a possible D match to TRBD2 (5 bases). CDR1 is GTSNPN, CDR2 SVGIG, per germline (reference sequence). The CDR3 has 16 residues. The V end was cut by 0 bases, the J end by 7 bases, with 19 bases between. The CDR3 is CAWSVNGGRARNEQFF. The CDR3 DNA is TGTGCCTGGAGTGTAAATGGAGGACGAGCGCGGAATGAGCAGTTCTTC.

The chain uses TRBV6-5 and TRBJ1-4; D not certain. The CDR3 loop spans 11 amino acids. Looked up from germline, CDR1 is MNHEY and CDR2 is SVGAGI. The V gene lost 10 bases and the J gene lost 8 bases, with 11 bases spanning the gap. The CDR3 DNA is TGTGCCACCCGGGATCGCGAAAAACTGTTTTTT. It encodes CATRDREKLFF.

V gene TRBV6-5 combines with J gene TRBJ2-5, with 8 bases matching TRBD1. V shed 2 bases, J shed 7 bases, and the junction held 9 bases outside the gene matches. CDR3 length equals 15 residues. Per the germline V gene, CDR1 is MNHEY and CDR2 is SVGAGI. CDR3 loop: CASSYTGQGLWTQYF. The CDR3 nucleotides are TGTGCCAGCAGTTACACCGGACAGGGTTTGTGGACCCAGTACTTC.

This chain connects TRBV21-1 to TRBJ1-5; no check of the table's D call, TRBD1, against the DNA was made. TRBV21-1 is annotated as a pseudogene. The CDR3 is 16 amino acids. CDR3 residues: CASSPLRDRSSQPQHF. DNA for the CDR3: TGTGCCAGCAGCCCCCTGCGGGACAGGTCGAGTCAGCCCCAGCATTTT.

The chain links TRBV9 to TRBJ2-1; D is unclear. The CDR3 is 14 residues long. V was clipped by 0 bases and J by 4 bases, with 8 bases between them. Germline CDR1 SGDLS, CDR2 YYNGEE. The CDR3 nucleotides are TGTGCCAGCAGCGTAGGCGGAAATTACAATGAGCAGTTCTTC. This sequence encodes CASSVGGNYNEQFF.